These 7 T cell receptor beta chains were all obtained from the same sample, sequenced in a study of OX40 agonist ivuxolimab in advanced cancers. Libraries were prepared through the immunoSEQ multiplex PCR assay. TCRdb carries this immuneACCESS record with in-frame sequences only. Its versions omit some clonotypes, under half of them owing to an unresolved V gene in the studies checked, with the rest unexplained. The sample yields roughly 26,000 clones; about nine tenths were counted once. The ten top clones hold about 22% of the sample. The sequencing here drew on CD4+ or CD8+ T cells sorted from blood, taken in a trial of the OX40 agonist ivuxolimab. The source of these receptors is an adult with an advanced solid tumor such as melanoma, head and neck, liver or kidney cancer.

The chain links TRBV7-9 to TRBJ1-1; 9 nucleotides line up with TRBD1. This CDR3 spans 18 amino acids. Losses at the gene ends were 6 bases for V and 1 base for J; bases not matched to a gene: 15. Germline CDR1 is SEHNR and CDR2 is FQNEAQ (reference sequence). CDR3 sequence (DNA): TGTGCCAGCAGTCCTACCGGGACAGGGTTAAAGGGGAACACTGAAGCTTTCTTT. As protein: CASSPTGTGLKGNTEAFF.

The V call is TRBV5-4, the J call TRBJ2-7; D not certain. CDR1 and CDR2 (germline): SGHNT, YYREEE (reference sequence). This CDR3 spans 13 amino acids. The ends were cut back, 3 bases at V and 2 bases at J, with 9 bases in the middle. DNA of the CDR3: TGTGCCAGCAGCTCCAGCGACGCCTACGAGCAGTACTTC. Its protein is CASSSSDAYEQYF.

This clone was seen only once. The CDR3 DNA sequence: TGTGCCACAAGCCCGGGACAGGGATACGAGCAGTACTTC. Its protein product is CATSPGQGYEQYF. The V gene is TRBV19, the J gene TRBJ2-7, with 9 bases fitting TRBD1. The CDR3 sequence is 13 residues long. V dropped 10 bases and J dropped 4; count of bases not matched to a gene: 8. Looked up from germline, CDR1 is LNHDA and CDR2 is SQIVND (reference sequence). Complete variable domain (other parts from reference TRBV19 and TRBJ2-7): DGGITQSPKYLFRKEGQNVTLSCEQNLNHDAMYWYRQDPGQGLRLIYYSQIVNDFQKGDIAEGYSVSREKKESFPLTVTSAQKNPTAFYLCATSPGQGYEQYFGPGTRLTVT.

The rearrangement joins TRBV19 to TRBJ2-1; TRBD2 matches at 10 bases. Trimming removed 6 bases from V and 4 bases from J; junction bases left unmatched: 3. This CDR3 region has 14 residues. Germline CDR1 and CDR2: LNHDA and SQIVND (reference sequence). This CDR3 is CASRLAGAYNEQFF. The CDR3 nucleotides read TGTGCCAGTAGGCTAGCGGGAGCTTACAATGAGCAGTTCTTC.

The chain employs TRBV2 and TRBJ1-4; D is unresolved. V was trimmed by 3 bases and J by 3 bases, leaving 8 bases between them. This CDR3 has 14 amino acids. Looked up from germline, CDR1 is SNHLY and CDR2 is FYNNEI. CDR3 sequence: CASSEFGSNEKLFF. In nucleotides, the CDR3 is TGTGCCAGCAGTGAGTTCGGATCTAATGAAAAACTGTTTTTT.

The rearrangement joins TRBV13 to TRBJ2-3, with D unresolved. The V and J ends lost 5 bases and 7 bases respectively, with 10 bases between them. This CDR3 has 12 residues. In germline, CDR1 is PRHDT, CDR2 FYEKMQ (reference sequence). CDR3 loop: CASSPGRNTQYF. CDR3 bases: TGTGCCAGCAGCCCCGGACGGAATACGCAGTATTTT.

The V call is TRBV10-2, the J call TRBJ1-6; TRBD1 might be the D (5 bases). CDR1 WSHSY and CDR2 SAAADI come from the germline V gene. The CDR3 extends over 17 amino acids. V was cut by 10 bases and J by 9 bases, with 28 bases left in between. The DNA of the CDR3 is TGCGCCACCGGGGGAAGGGAGGGGCCGCACCCTCTTTCACCCCTCCACTTT. As protein: CATGGREGPHPLSPLHF.